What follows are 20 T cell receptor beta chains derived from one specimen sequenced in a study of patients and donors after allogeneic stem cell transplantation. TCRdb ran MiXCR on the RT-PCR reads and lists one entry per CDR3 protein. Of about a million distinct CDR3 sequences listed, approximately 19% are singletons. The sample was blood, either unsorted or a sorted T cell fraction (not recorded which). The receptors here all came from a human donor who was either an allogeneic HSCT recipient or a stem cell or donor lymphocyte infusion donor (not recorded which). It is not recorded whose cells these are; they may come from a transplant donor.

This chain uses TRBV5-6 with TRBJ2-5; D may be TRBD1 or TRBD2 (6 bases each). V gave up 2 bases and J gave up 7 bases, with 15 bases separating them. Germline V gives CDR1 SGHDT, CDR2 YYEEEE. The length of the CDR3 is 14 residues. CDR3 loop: CASSFGGTRGTQYF. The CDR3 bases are TGTGCCAGCAGCTTTGGCGGGACCAGGGGGACCCAGTACTTC. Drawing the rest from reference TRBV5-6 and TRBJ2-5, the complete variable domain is DAGVTQSPTHLIKTRGQQVTLRCSPKSGHDTVSWYQQALGQGPQFIFQYYEEEERQRGNFPDRFSGHQFPNYSSELNVNALLLGDSALYLCASSFGGTRGTQYFGPGTRLLVL.

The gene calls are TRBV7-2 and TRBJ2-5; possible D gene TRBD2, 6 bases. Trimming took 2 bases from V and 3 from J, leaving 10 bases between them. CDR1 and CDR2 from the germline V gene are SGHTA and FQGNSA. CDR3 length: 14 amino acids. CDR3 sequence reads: CASSLIGGKETQYF. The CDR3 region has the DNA TGTGCCAGCAGCTTAATCGGCGGGAAAGAGACCCAGTACTTC.

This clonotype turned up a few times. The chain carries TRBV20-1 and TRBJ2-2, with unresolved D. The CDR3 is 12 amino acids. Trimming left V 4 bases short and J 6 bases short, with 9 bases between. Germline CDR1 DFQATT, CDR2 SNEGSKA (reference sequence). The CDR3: CSAMRSAGELFF. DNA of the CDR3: TGCAGTGCTATGCGGTCGGCCGGGGAGCTGTTTTTT.

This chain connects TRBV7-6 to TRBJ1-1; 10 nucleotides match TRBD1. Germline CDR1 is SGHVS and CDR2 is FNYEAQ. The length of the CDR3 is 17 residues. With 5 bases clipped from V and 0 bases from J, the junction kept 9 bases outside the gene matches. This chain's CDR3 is CASSPWGQGILNTEAFF. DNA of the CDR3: TGTGCCAGCAGCCCATGGGGACAGGGGATTCTGAACACTGAAGCTTTCTTT.

The CDR3 reads CATSTGQVNQPQHF. The CDR3 nucleotides are TGTGCCACCAGCACGGGACAGGTTAATCAGCCCCAGCATTTT. The chain is built from TRBV15 and TRBJ1-5, with 8 bases that match TRBD1. Germline assignment: CDR1 LNHNV and CDR2 YYDKDF (reference sequence). The CDR3 runs to 14 residues. The ends lost 4 bases at V and 4 bases at J; junction bases unmatched: 3.

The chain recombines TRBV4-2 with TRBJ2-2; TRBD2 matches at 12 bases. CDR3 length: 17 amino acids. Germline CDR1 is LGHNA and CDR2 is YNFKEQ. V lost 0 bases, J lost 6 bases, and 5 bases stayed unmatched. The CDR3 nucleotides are TGTGCCAGCAGCCAAGAGACACTAGCGGGAGGTGCCGGGGAGCTGTTTTTT. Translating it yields CASSQETLAGGAGELFF.

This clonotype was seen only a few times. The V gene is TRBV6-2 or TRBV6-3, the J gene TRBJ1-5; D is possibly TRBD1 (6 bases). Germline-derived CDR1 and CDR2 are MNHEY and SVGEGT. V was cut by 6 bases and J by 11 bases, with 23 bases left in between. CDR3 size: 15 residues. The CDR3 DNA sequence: TGTGCCAGCAGCCCAGGGACGGGCCCTAAGGGGGCCCAGCATTTT. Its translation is CASSPGTGPKGAQHF.

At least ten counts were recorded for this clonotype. This chain's CDR3 is CSATLSGRSTDTQYF. The CDR3 nucleotides are TGCAGTGCCACCCTTAGCGGGAGGAGCACAGATACGCAGTATTTT. The chain is built from TRBV20-1 and TRBJ2-3, with 10 bases aligning to TRBD2. The length of the CDR3 is 15 residues. V lost 6 bases and J lost 0; bases outside the gene matches: 6. In germline, CDR1 is DFQATT, CDR2 SNEGSKA (reference sequence).

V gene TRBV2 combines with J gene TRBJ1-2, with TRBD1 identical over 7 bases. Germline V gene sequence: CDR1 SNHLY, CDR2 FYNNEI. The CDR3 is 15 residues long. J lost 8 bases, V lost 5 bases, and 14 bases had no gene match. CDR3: CASSLSQGIVYGYTF. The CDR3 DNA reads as TGTGCCAGCAGTCTCTCACAGGGGATAGTATACGGCTACACCTTC.

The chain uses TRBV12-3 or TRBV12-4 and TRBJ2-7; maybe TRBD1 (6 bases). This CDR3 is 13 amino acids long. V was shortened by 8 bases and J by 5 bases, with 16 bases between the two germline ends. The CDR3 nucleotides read TGTGCCAGCCGACTCAGGGGAGCGAACGAGCAGTACTTC. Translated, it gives CASRLRGANEQYF.

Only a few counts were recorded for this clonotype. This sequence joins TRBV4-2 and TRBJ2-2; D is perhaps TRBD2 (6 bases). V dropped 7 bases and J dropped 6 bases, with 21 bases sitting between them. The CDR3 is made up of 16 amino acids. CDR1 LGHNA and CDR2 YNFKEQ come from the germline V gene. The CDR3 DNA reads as TGTGCCAGCAACCCTCCGGGACTCACGGGCCCCGGGGAGCTGTTTTTT. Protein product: CASNPPGLTGPGELFF.

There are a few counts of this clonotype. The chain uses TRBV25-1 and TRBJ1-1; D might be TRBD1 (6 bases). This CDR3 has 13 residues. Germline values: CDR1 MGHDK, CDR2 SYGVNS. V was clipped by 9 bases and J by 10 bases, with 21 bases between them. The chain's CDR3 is CASLSTGGRGAFF. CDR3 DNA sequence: TGTGCCAGTCTGAGTACGGGGGGCCGCGGAGCTTTCTTT.

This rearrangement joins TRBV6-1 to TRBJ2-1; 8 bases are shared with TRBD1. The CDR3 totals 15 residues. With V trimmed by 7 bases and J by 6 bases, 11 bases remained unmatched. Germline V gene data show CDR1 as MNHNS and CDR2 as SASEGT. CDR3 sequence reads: CASITTGGGRNEQFF. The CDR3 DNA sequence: TGTGCCAGCATCACCACAGGGGGAGGTCGCAATGAGCAGTTCTTC.

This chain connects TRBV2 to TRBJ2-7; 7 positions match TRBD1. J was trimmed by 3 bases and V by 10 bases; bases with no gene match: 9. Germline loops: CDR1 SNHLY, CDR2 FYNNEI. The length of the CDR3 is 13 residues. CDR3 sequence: CATQTGARYEQYF. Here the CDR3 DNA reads TGTGCCACCCAAACAGGGGCTCGCTACGAGCAGTACTTC.

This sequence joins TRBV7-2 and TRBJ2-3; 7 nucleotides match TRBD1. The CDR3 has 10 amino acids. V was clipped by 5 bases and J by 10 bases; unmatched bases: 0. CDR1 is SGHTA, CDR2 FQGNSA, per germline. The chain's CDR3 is CASSGTAQYF. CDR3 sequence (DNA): TGTGCCAGCAGCGGGACAGCGCAGTATTTT.

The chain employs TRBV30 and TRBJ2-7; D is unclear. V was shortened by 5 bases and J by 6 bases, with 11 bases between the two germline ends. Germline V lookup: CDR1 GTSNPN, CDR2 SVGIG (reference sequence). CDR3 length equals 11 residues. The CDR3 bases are TGTGCCTGGGACGTATGGTCCGAGCAGTACTTC. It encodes CAWDVWSEQYF.

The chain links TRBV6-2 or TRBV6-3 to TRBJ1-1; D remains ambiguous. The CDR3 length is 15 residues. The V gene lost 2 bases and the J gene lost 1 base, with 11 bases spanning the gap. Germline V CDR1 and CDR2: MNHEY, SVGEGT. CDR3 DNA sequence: TGTGCCAGCAGTTACGCAGGACCACAGAACACTGAAGCTTTCTTT. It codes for CASSYAGPQNTEAFF.

DNA for the CDR3: TGTGCCAGCAGTTACTTTCCACAGGGGGCTGGCTCTGGGGCCAACGTCCTGACTTTC. Protein: CASSYFPQGAGSGANVLTF. The rearrangement links TRBV6-5 to TRBJ2-6; 9 bases fit TRBD1. The length of the CDR3 is 19 residues. The germline V gene encodes CDR1 MNHEY and CDR2 SVGAGI. J gave up 0 bases and V 1 base, and 7 bases lay outside the gene matches.

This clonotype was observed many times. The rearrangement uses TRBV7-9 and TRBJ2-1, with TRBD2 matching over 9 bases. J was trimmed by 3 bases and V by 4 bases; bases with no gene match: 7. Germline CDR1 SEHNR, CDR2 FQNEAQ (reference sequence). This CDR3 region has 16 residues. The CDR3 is CASSSLAGANYNEQFF. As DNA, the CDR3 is TGTGCCAGCAGCTCCTTAGCGGGGGCGAACTACAATGAGCAGTTCTTC.

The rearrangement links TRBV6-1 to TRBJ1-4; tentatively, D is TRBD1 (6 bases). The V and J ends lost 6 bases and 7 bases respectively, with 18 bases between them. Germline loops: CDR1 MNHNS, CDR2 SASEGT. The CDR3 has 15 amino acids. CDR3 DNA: TGTGCCAGCAGCTCCCTCGGGACAAGGGGTGAAAAACTGTTTTTT. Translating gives CASSSLGTRGEKLFF.